The T cell receptor beta chain described here comes from a study of CD8 T cells in Susac syndrome. Worth noting for this clonotype: Its antigen is unknown.

The CDR3 is made up of 13 amino acids. Germline V gives CDR1 MNHEY, CDR2 SMNVEV (reference sequence). Trimming pared 2 bases from V and 9 bases from J, leaving 11 bases between. Overall study results and limits: Susac CD8+ clonal expansion peaked in TEMRA cells and active patients. Only a relatively small number of individuals were included in the TCR sequencing and HLA analysis.

Reverse transcription used about 0.45 to 1 ug RNA and random hexamers. MiXCR, run by TCRdb on the immunoSEQ multiplex PCR reads, gives a single entry per CDR3 protein. The sample consists of tens of thousands of distinct CDR3 sequences, approximately 95% of them appearing once. The recently defined diagnostic criteria for definite or probable disease were met by the Susac syndrome patients. The chain employs TRBV27 and TRBJ2-4, with D possibly matching TRBD2 (7 bases). Sequencing was carried out using CD8+ T cells from PBMCs. This sequence originates from a human donor with Susac syndrome. The CDR3 DNA follows: TGTGCCAGCAGTTTAGGCGGGGGCGGCATTCAGTACTTC. Residues: CASSLGGGGIQYF.